This TCR beta chain originates from a study of post-analysis software for immune sequencing data. About the research overall: Relapsing-remitting, secondary progressive and progressive-relapsing forms of multiple sclerosis all featured among disease courses. Regarding the study as a whole: People with multiple sclerosis had a significantly lower normalized Chao1 diversity than controls did. Five or six TRBV segments, TRBV5-6, TRBV5-1 and TRBV20-1 among them, were found more frequent in patients than controls.

Built from TCR beta cDNA, the libraries had unique molecular identifiers in them. Roughly 470,000 cDNA molecules came from about 1 to 10 million T cells. MiXCR, run by TCRdb on the PCR reads, gives a single entry per CDR3 protein. The table shows around 770,000 distinct CDR3 sequences, with about 43% occurring only once. The germline V gene has CDR1 DFQATT and CDR2 SNEGSKA (reference sequence). This CDR3 is built from 13 residues. V lost 2 bases to trimming and J lost 3 bases, with 10 bases between them. With respect to this clonotype: Its matching antigen is unknown.

This sequence was found in a girl aged 10 to 17 with multiple sclerosis. Source material: blood. The chain combines TRBV20-1 with TRBJ2-5; the D is unclear. In DNA form, the CDR3 reads TGCAGTGCTAGATCGTCTACAGAAGAGACCCAGTACTTC. Translated, it gives CSARSSTEETQYF.